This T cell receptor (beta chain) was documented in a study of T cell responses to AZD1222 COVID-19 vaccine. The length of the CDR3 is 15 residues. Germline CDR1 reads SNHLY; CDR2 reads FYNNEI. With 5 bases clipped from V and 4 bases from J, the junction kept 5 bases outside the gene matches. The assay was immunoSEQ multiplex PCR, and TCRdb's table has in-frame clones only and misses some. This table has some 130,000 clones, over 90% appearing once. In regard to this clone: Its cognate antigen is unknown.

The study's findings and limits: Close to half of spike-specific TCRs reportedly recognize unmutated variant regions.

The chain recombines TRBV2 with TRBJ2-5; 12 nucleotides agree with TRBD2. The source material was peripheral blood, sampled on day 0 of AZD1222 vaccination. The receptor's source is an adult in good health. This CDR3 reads CASSSSGRVLETQYF. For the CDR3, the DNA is TGTGCCAGCAGTTCTAGCGGGAGGGTTTTAGAGACCCAGTACTTC. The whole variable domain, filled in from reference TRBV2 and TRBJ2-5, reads EPEVTQTPSHQVTQMGQEVILRCVPISNHLYFYWYRQILGQKVEFLVSFYNNEISEKSEIFDDQFSVERPDGSNFTLKIRSTKLEDSAMYFCASSSSGRVLETQYFGPGTRLLVL.